The 20 T cell receptor beta chains presented below share a single source sample, sequenced in a study of response to subunit inactivated influenza vaccine. One entry per CDR3 protein, called by TCRdb with MiXCR from the RT-PCR reads. The sample records 600,000 to 700,000 distinct CDR3 sequences, less than 15% being singletons. The material was PBMCs from blood, obtained around two weeks before vaccination. These receptors were obtained from a man in his fifties who received an inactivated influenza vaccine.

The V gene is TRBV7-8, the J gene TRBJ2-3; no clear D. This CDR3 comprises 14 residues. Germline CDR1 is SGHVS and CDR2 is FQNEAQ. V lost 1 base, J lost 5 bases, and 10 bases lay in between. In nucleotides, the CDR3 is TGTGCCAGCAGCTTAGGACGTGCCAAAGATACGCAGTATTTT. Protein product: CASSLGRAKDTQYF.

This clonotype was found many times. The chain recombines TRBV6-1 with TRBJ1-5; D unresolved. Germline V gives CDR1 MNHNS, CDR2 SASEGT. Between the trimmed V and J ends, which lost 2 bases and 1 base, there was a span of 18 bases. The CDR3 runs to 18 residues. CDR3 residues: CASSERTTWRSSNQPQHF. In DNA, the CDR3 is TGTGCCAGCAGTGAAAGAACTACGTGGCGGAGCAGCAATCAGCCCCAGCATTTT.

The chain combines TRBV20-1 with TRBJ2-1; TRBD1 or TRBD2 may be the D gene (5 bases each). Trimming pared 7 bases from V and 3 bases from J, leaving 7 bases between. The CDR3 covers 11 residues. Germline values: CDR1 DFQATT, CDR2 SNEGSKA (reference sequence). The CDR3 protein is CSGGNYNEQFF. Here the CDR3 DNA reads TGCAGTGGGGGGAACTACAATGAGCAGTTCTTC.

In this sample, this clonotype turned up a few times. The rearrangement joins TRBV29-1 to TRBJ2-7; D is ambiguous. CDR3 length: 13 residues. The germline V and J ends were trimmed by 2 bases and 5 bases, with 13 bases remaining between them. Germline lookup yields CDR1 SQVTM and CDR2 ANQGSEA. Here the CDR3 reads CSVERYNPNEQYF. The CDR3 bases are TGCAGCGTTGAAAGGTACAACCCGAACGAGCAGTACTTC.

The chain employs TRBV7-3 and TRBJ2-3; 9 bases are shared with TRBD2. Germline trimming cut 4 bases from V and 6 bases from J; bases unmatched to any gene: 8. The CDR3 runs to 15 residues. Germline loops: CDR1 SGHTA, CDR2 FQGTGA. The CDR3 bases are TGTGCCAGCAGCTACATAGCGGGAGCTCGGGATACGCAGTATTTT. It is translated as CASSYIAGARDTQYF.

This chain links TRBV4-1 with TRBJ1-1; 7 positions match TRBD1. The CDR3 runs to 13 residues. The germline V gene encodes CDR1 MGHRA and CDR2 YSYEKL. The junction had 3 bases not matched to a gene; V was cut back by 8 bases and J by 0 bases. The chain's CDR3 is CASGDRVNTEAFF. The CDR3 bases are TGCGCCAGCGGCGACAGGGTGAACACTGAAGCTTTCTTT.

The chain is built from TRBV11-2 and TRBJ1-1; no clear D. The CDR3 is 17 residues long. The germline V and J ends were trimmed by 5 bases and 7 bases, with 26 bases remaining between them. Germline assignment: CDR1 SGHAT and CDR2 FQNNGV. The CDR3 is CASSPSPGGTRRIEAFF. The DNA for the CDR3 is TGTGCCAGCAGCCCCAGTCCGGGAGGAACGCGGCGCATTGAAGCTTTCTTT.

This clonotype appeared a few times. The chain employs TRBV28 and TRBJ1-5; 7 bases are shared with TRBD1. The CDR3 covers 16 residues. Germline trimming cut 3 bases from V and 4 bases from J; bases unmatched to any gene: 9. CDR1 is MDHEN, CDR2 SYDVKM, per germline. CDR3 bases: TGTGCCAGCAGTTTGGCGACAGGGCCGGCAAATCAGCCCCAGCATTTT. Protein sequence: CASSLATGPANQPQHF.

The chain employs TRBV12-3 or TRBV12-4 and TRBJ2-2; D is ambiguous. V gave up 8 bases and J gave up 5 bases, with 6 bases separating them. CDR3 size: 11 residues. The CDR3 is CASCTTGELFF. The CDR3 nucleotides read TGTGCCAGCTGCACGACCGGGGAGCTGTTTTTT.

This clonotype was counted between two and nine times. The genes are TRBV18 and TRBJ1-5; no clear D gene. V dropped 4 bases and J dropped 3 bases, with 13 bases sitting between them. This CDR3 is built from 15 residues. The germline gives CDR1 KGHSH, CDR2 LQKENI. The DNA for the CDR3 is TGTGCCAGCTCACATACCGGGAGGGTCAATCAGCCCCAGCATTTT. It translates to CASSHTGRVNQPQHF.

This clonotype was recorded a few times. V gene TRBV6-1 combines with J gene TRBJ1-6, with 7 bases fitting TRBD1. The CDR3 sequence is 14 residues long. Losses at the gene ends were 0 bases for V and 9 bases for J; bases not matched to a gene: 2. The germline V gene has CDR1 MNHNS and CDR2 SASEGT. The CDR3 here is CASSEARGLSPLHF. DNA of the CDR3: TGTGCCAGCAGTGAAGCGAGGGGGCTTTCACCCCTCCACTTT.

The rearrangement uses TRBV5-1 and TRBJ2-1; no reliable D call. The germline V gene encodes CDR1 SGHRS and CDR2 YFSETQ. The CDR3 totals 14 residues. Trimming cost V 2 bases and J 6 bases, with 12 bases left between them. CDR3 DNA: TGCGCCAGCAGCTTCCCCGACCCTTTCAATGAGCAGTTCTTC. Encoded protein: CASSFPDPFNEQFF.

The chain uses TRBV3-1 and TRBJ2-7, with 12 bases lining up with TRBD2. V gave up 5 bases and J gave up 6 bases; unmatched junction bases: 8. Germline values: CDR1 LGHDT, CDR2 YNNKEL (reference sequence). The CDR3 length is 15 residues. As DNA, the CDR3 is TGTGCCAGCAGCTTCCTAGCGGGAGGGCCAGGCGAGCAGTACTTC. Residues: CASSFLAGGPGEQYF.

This clonotype was seen many times. The chain uses TRBV12-3 or TRBV12-4 and TRBJ1-1; unclear D gene. This CDR3 spans 13 amino acids. V lost 1 base to trimming and J lost 4 bases, with 7 bases between them. DNA of the CDR3: TGTGCCAGCAGTTTAGGGTGGAGCACTGAAGCTTTCTTT. Amino acid sequence: CASSLGWSTEAFF.

The rearrangement links TRBV5-5 to TRBJ1-5; 8 positions agree with TRBD1. Germline V lookup: CDR1 SGHKS, CDR2 YYEKEE (reference sequence). V was pared by 0 bases and J by 1 base, with 3 bases of the junction left unmatched. The CDR3 spans 16 residues. The CDR3: CASSLVAGGSNQPQHF. The CDR3 coding sequence is TGTGCCAGCAGCTTGGTTGCAGGGGGCAGCAATCAGCCCCAGCATTTT.

This clonotype was counted between two and nine times. The CDR3 protein is CSVEEGVSYEQYF. The CDR3 nucleotides read TGCAGCGTTGAAGAAGGGGTCTCCTACGAGCAGTACTTC. The chain has TRBV29-1 and TRBJ2-7; D is perhaps TRBD1 (5 bases). Germline V CDR1 and CDR2: SQVTM, ANQGSEA. CDR3 length: 13 residues. V dropped 0 bases and J dropped 0 bases, with 6 bases sitting between them.

The rearrangement uses TRBV28 and TRBJ2-5; 10 nucleotides line up with TRBD2. Germline trimming cut 4 bases from V and 5 bases from J; bases unmatched to any gene: 13. The CDR3 is 17 residues long. Germline CDR1 MDHEN, CDR2 SYDVKM. CDR3 nucleotides: TGTGCCAGCAGTTCCCTGGGAAGCGGGAGGGTCGGGGAGACCCAGTACTTC. Translated, it gives CASSSLGSGRVGETQYF.

This clonotype was recorded many times. This chain links TRBV4-2 with TRBJ2-1, with D uncertain. The germline V gene has CDR1 LGHNA and CDR2 YNFKEQ. Trimming removed 2 bases at V and 12 bases at J, with 14 bases between. The CDR3 totals 13 residues. This CDR3 is CASSQSDALGQFF. CDR3 nucleotides: TGTGCCAGCAGCCAATCGGATGCACTGGGGCAGTTCTTC.

V gene TRBV3-1 combines with J gene TRBJ2-1; D unclear. Trimming pared 0 bases from V and 5 bases from J, leaving 14 bases between. Germline V gene sequence: CDR1 LGHDT, CDR2 YNNKEL (reference sequence). CDR3 length equals 16 residues. CDR3 region: CASSQELGYQNNEQFF. CDR3 DNA: TGTGCCAGCAGCCAAGAACTGGGCTACCAAAACAATGAGCAGTTCTTC.

As concerns this clonotype: As the CDR3 is not closed by the conserved phenylalanine or tryptophan, this likely results from a read error. The V gene is TRBV10-3, the J gene TRBJ2-7, with 9 bases lining up with TRBD2. The CDR3 is 14 residues long. Unmatched junction bases numbered 9, after V lost 6 bases and J lost 6 bases. Germline V gene data show CDR1 as ENHRY and CDR2 as SYGVKD. CDR3 region: CAIRNGLASGEQYI. In nucleotides, the CDR3 is TGTGCCATCAGAAATGGACTAGCGTCGGGCGAGCAGTACATC.